Sequencing of this T cell receptor (beta chain) was carried out in a study of siplizumab effects on memory and regulatory T cells. Study-level results: Poor capture below about 10^-5 frequency left most alloreactive clones unmapped to unstimulated subsets. Siplizumab significantly brought down the alloreactive sequences that trace back to unstimulated CD4+ memory cells. In controls, roughly 27% of mappable alloreactive CD4+ clones were Treg-derived on average, versus about 69% with siplizumab.

TCR templates, around 100,000 per sample, were assayed. Libraries were prepared by immunoSEQ multiplex PCR; TCRdb keeps only in-frame clonotypes and omits some of them. The table lists about 64,000 clones, approximately 97% of them singletons. Germline V gives CDR1 SGHNT, CDR2 YYREEE (reference sequence). The CDR3 spans 14 residues. The ends lost 6 bases at V and 4 bases at J; junction bases unmatched: 8. As concerns this clone: Its antigen is currently unknown.

The sequencing input was naive CD8+ T cells sorted from blood. The clonotype was recovered from a human donor in good health. The rearrangement links TRBV5-4 to TRBJ1-1; 8 positions match TRBD1. This chain's CDR3 is CASNTDRGGTEAFF. Written as DNA, the CDR3 is TGTGCCAGCAACACAGACAGGGGAGGCACTGAAGCTTTCTTT.